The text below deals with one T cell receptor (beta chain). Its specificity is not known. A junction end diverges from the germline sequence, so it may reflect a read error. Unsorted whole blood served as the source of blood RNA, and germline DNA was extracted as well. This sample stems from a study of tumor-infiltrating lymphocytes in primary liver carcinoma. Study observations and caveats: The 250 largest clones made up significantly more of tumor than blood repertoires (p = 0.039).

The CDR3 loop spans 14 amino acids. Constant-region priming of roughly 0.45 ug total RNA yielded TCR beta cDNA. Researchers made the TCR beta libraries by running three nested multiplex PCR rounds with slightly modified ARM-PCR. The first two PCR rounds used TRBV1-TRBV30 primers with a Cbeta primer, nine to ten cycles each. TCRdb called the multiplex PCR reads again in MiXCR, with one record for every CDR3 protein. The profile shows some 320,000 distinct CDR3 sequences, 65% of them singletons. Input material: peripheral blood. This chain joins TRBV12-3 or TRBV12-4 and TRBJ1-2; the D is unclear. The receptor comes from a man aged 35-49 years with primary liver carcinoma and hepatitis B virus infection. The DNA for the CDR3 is TGTGCCAGCAGCTATAGTTCCTTTAACTATGACTACGCCTTC. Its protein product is CASSYSSFNYDYAF.